Reported below is one T cell receptor beta chain. The data belong to a study of blood T cell repertoires in COVID-19. The V gene's germline CDR1 is KGHSH and CDR2 LQKENI. The CDR3 has 16 amino acids. Germline trimming cut 3 bases from V and 0 bases from J; bases unmatched to any gene: 3. Per the original methods: Cell counts per sample came from amplifying reference gene primers. Sequencing was performed with immunoSEQ multiplex PCR; in TCRdb, only in-frame clones are kept and a portion is missing. That table furnishes V, J and clone size, whereas the DNA furnished D and trimming. Among around 250,000 clones listed, about four fifths were seen once.

The receptor was isolated from a woman younger than 30 with acute or convalescent COVID-19. V usage is TRBV18 and J usage is TRBJ2-1; TRBD2 aligns across 9 bases. What was sequenced was peripheral blood. For the CDR3, the DNA is TGTGCCAGCTCACCCGATAGCGGGAGCTCCTACAATGAGCAGTTCTTC. Protein: CASSPDSGSSYNEQFF.